The clone carrying this T cell receptor (beta chain) was found a few times. The data belong to a study of blood T cells in healthy people across ages. Next came a second PCR, run for roughly 6 to 11 cycles, which used a sample-barcoded 5' primer along with a J-beta primer mix. From the 5' RACE reads, TCRdb called clonotypes with MiXCR, one entry per CDR3 protein. This table has 550,000 to 800,000 distinct CDR3 sequences, approximately 21% appearing once. This clonotype was sampled from a man between 65 and 85 years old in good health. Sequencing used blood.

Written as DNA, the CDR3 is TGTGCCAGCAGACTAGCGGGAGCGAGCAATGAGCAGTTCTTC. As protein: CASRLAGASNEQFF. The V call is TRBV7-2, the J call TRBJ2-1; 11 nucleotides line up with TRBD2. The V and J ends lost 6 bases and 6 bases, in that order; junction bases with no gene match: 4. Per germline, CDR1 SGHTA and CDR2 FQGNSA. This CDR3 comprises 14 residues.